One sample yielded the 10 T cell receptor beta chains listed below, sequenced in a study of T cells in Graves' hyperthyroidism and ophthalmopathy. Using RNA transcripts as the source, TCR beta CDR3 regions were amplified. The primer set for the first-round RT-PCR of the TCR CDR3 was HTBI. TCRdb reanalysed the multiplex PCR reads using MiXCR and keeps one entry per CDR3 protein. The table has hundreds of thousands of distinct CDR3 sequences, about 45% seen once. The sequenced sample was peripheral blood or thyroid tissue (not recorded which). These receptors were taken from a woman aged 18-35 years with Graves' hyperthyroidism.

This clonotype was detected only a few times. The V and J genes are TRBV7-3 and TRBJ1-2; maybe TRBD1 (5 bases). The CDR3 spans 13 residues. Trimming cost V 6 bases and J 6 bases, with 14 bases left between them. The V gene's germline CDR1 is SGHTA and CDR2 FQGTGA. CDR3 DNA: TGTGCCAGCAGACGACGGGGGGAGAATGGCTACACCTTC. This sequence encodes CASRRRGENGYTF.

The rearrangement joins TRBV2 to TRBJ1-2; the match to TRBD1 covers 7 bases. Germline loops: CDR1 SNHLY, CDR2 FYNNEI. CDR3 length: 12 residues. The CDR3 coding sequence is TGTACCTACCGGGACAGCGCCATTGGCTACACCTTC. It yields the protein CTYRDSAIGYTF.

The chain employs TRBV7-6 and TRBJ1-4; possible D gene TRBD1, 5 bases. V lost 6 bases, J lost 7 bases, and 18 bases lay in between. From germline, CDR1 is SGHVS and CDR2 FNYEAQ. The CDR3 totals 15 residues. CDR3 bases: TGTGCCAGCAGAGACCCGGGACGATCGGGTGAAAAACTGTTTTTT. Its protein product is CASRDPGRSGEKLFF.

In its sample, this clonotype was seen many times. CDR3 in amino acids: CASSRDRDGNYGYTF. In DNA form, the CDR3 reads TGTGCCAGCAGTCGGGACAGGGACGGGAACTATGGCTACACCTTC. This rearrangement joins TRBV25-1 to TRBJ1-2, with 9 nucleotides matching TRBD1. CDR1 and CDR2 (germline): MGHDK, SYGVNS. Trimming cost V 5 bases and J 2 bases; bases outside gene matches: 6. The CDR3 is made up of 15 amino acids.

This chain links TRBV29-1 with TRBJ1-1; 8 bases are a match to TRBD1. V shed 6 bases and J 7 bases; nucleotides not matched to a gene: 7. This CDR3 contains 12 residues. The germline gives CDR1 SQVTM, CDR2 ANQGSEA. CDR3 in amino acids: CSVPSDRDEAFF. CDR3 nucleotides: TGCAGCGTCCCTTCGGACAGGGATGAAGCTTTCTTT.

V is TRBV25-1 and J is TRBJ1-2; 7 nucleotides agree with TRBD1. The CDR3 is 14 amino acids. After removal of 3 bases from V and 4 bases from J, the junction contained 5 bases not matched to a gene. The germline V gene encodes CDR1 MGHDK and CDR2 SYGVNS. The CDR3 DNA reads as TGTGCCAGCAGTGATCCGGGACAGCCCTATGGCTACACCTTC. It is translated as CASSDPGQPYGYTF.

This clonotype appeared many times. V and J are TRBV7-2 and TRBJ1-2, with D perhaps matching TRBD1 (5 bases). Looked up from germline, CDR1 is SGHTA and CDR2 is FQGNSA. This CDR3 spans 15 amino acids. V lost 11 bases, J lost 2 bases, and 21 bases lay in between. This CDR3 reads CAAEGAGRLNYGYTF. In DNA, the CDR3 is TGTGCCGCAGAGGGAGCGGGACGCCTCAACTATGGCTACACCTTC.

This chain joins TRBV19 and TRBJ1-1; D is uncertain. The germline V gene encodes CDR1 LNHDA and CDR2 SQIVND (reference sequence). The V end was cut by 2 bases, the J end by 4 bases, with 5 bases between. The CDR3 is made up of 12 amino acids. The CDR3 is CASSIRATEAFF. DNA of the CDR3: TGTGCCAGTAGTATACGGGCCACTGAAGCTTTCTTT.

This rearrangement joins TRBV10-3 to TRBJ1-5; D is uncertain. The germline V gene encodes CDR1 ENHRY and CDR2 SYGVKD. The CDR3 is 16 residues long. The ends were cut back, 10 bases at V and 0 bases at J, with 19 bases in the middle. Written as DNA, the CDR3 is TGTGCCAGCTCACCACCGAGTGCCGCTAGCAATCAGCCCCAGCATTTT. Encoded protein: CASSPPSAASNQPQHF.

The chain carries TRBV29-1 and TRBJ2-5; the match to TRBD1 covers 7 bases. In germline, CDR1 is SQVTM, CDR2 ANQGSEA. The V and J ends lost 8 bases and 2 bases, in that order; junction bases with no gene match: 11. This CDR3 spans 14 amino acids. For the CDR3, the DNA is TGCAGCCTCGGGACAGACGACCAGCAAGAGACCCAGTACTTC. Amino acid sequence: CSLGTDDQQETQYF.